The sequence of this TCR beta chain was determined in a study of blood T cell repertoires in COVID-19. Study as a whole: Spain, Italy and the United States supplied samples that represented acute and convalescent COVID-19.

This table comes from immunoSEQ multiplex PCR, and its TCRdb copy is limited to in-frame clones, with some not included. The sample consists of under 250,000 clones, 83% of them appearing once. Losses at the gene ends were 5 bases for V and 2 bases for J; bases not matched to a gene: 10. From germline, CDR1 is SGHTA and CDR2 FQGTGA. The CDR3 extends over 17 amino acids. The chain carries TRBV7-3 and TRBJ2-3, with 10 nucleotides matching TRBD2. This receptor was taken from a human donor in a cohort sampled during active COVID-19. Sequenced input: peripheral blood. CDR3 sequence (DNA): TGTGCCAGCAGCCCCCGTGTGCTAGCGGGGGCCACAGATACGCAGTATTTT. This gives the protein CASSPRVLAGATDTQYF.